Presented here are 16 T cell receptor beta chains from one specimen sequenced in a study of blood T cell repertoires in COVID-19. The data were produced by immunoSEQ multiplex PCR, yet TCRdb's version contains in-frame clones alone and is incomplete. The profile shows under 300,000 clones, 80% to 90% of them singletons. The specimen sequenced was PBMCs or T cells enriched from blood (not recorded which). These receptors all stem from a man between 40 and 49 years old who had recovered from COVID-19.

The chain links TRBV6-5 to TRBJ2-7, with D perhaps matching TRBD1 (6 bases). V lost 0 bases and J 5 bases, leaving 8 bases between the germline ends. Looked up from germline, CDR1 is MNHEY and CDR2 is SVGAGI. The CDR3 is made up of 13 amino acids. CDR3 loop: CASSYSTGNEQYF. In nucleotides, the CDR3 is TGTGCCAGCAGTTACTCGACAGGTAACGAGCAGTACTTC.

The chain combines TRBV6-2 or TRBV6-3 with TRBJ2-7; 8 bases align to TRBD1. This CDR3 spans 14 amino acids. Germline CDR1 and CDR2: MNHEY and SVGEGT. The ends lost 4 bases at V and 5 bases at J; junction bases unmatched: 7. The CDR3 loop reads CASSSGQGVNEQYF. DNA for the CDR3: TGTGCCAGCAGTTCCGGACAGGGAGTCAACGAGCAGTACTTC.

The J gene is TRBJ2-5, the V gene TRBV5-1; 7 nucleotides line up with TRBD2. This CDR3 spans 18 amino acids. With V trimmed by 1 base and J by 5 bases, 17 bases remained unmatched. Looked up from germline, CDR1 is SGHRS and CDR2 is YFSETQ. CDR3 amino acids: CASSLFALGAGSEETQYF. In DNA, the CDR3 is TGCGCCAGCAGCTTGTTCGCGTTGGGAGCGGGGAGTGAGGAGACCCAGTACTTC.

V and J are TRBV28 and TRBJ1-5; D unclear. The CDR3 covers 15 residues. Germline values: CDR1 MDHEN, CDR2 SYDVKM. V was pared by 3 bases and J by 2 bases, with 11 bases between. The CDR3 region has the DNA TGTGCCAGCAGTTTCCCAACCGGGGGCAATCAGCCCCAGCATTTT. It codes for CASSFPTGGNQPQHF. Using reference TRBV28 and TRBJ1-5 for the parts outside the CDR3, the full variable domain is DVKVTQSSRYLVKRTGEKVFLECVQDMDHENMFWYRQDPGLGLRLIYFSYDVKMKEKGDIPEGYSVSREKKERFSLILESASTNQTSMYLCASSFPTGGNQPQHFGDGTRLSIL.

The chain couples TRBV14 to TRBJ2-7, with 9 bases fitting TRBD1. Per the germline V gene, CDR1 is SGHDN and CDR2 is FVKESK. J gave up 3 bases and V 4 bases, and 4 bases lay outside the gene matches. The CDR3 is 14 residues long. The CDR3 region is CASSRGTGFYEQYF. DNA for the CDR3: TGTGCCAGCAGCCGCGGGACAGGGTTCTACGAGCAGTACTTC.

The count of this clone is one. Here the CDR3 reads CASSERATGANEKLFF. The DNA of the CDR3 is TGCGCCAGCAGTGAGAGGGCAACCGGGGCTAATGAAAAACTGTTTTTT. This chain joins TRBV10-1 and TRBJ1-4; D unclear. This CDR3 spans 16 amino acids. V shed 2 bases and J shed 3 bases, with 13 bases lying between them. Germline V CDR1 and CDR2: WNHNN, SYGVQD (reference sequence).

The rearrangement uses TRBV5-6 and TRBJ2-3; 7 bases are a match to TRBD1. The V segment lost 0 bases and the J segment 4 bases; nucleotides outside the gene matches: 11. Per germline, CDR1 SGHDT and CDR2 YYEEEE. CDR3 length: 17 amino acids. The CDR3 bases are TGTGCCAGCAGCTTGGGACAGGGTCTTGGTCGGGCAGATACGCAGTATTTT. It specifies CASSLGQGLGRADTQYF.

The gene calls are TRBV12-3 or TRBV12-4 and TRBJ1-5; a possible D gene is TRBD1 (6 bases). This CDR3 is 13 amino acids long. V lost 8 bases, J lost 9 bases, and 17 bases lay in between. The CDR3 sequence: CASLGITGRPQHF. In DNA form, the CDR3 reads TGTGCCAGCCTGGGGATTACAGGGCGGCCCCAGCATTTT.

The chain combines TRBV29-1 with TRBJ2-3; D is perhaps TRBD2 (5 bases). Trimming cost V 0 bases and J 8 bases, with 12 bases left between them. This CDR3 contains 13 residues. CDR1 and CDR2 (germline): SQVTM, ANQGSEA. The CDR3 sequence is CSVEDGVGGTQYF. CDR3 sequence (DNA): TGCAGCGTTGAAGACGGGGTGGGCGGTACGCAGTATTTT.

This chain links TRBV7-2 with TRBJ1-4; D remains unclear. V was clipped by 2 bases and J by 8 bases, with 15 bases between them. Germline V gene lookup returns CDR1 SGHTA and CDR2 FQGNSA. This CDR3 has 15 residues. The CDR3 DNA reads TGTGCCAGCAGCTTAAGTCAGGTCGTCGGCGAAAAACTGTTTTTT. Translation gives CASSLSQVVGEKLFF.

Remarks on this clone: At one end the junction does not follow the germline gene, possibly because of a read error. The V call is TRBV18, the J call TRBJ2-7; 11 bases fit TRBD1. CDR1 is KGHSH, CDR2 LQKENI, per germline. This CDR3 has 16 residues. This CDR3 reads CTSSPSFGTGGYEQYF. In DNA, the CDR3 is TGTACCAGCTCACCCTCGTTCGGGACAGGGGGCTACGAGCAGTACTTC.

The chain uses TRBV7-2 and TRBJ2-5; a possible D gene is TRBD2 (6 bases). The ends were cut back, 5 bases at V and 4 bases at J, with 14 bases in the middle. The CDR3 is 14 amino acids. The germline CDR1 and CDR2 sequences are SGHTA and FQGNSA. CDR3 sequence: CASSPAGAGETQYF. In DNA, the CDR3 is TGTGCCAGCAGCCCAGCAGGAGCGGGAGAGACCCAGTACTTC.

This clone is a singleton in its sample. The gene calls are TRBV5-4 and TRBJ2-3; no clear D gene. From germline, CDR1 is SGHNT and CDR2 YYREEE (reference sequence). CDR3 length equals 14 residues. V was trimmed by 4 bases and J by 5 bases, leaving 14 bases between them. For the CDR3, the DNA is TGTGCCAGCAGCCTCAAGTGGAGACTAGATACGCAGTATTTT. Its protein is CASSLKWRLDTQYF.

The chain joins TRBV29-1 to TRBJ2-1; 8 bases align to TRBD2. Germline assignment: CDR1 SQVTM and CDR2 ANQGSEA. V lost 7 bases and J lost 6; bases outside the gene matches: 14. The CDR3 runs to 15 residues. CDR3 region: CSAGPGGGLRNEQFF. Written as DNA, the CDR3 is TGCAGCGCGGGGCCCGGGGGGGGACTGCGCAATGAGCAGTTCTTC.

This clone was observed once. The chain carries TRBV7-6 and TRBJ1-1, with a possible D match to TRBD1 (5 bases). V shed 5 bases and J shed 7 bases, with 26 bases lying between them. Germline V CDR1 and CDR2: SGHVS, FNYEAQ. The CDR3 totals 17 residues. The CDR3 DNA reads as TGTGCCAGCAGCCATTTTAAGGCCCGGGGCAGGGAGGATGAAGCTTTCTTT. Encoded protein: CASSHFKARGREDEAFF.

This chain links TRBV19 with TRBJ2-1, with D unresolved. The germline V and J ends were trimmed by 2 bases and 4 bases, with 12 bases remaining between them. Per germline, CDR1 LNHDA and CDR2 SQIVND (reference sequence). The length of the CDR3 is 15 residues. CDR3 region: CASSIWPPRYNEQFF. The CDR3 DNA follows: TGTGCCAGTAGTATATGGCCCCCGCGGTACAATGAGCAGTTCTTC.